This TCR beta chain derives from a study of blood T cell repertoires in COVID-19. At the level of the study: COVID-19 samples, acute and convalescent, were from the United States, Italy and Spain.

There are 15 residues in the CDR3. With 0 bases removed from V and 8 bases from J, the gap between germline ends came to 12 bases. CDR1 and CDR2 from the germline V gene are SGHTS and YDEGEE. Sequencing used immunoSEQ multiplex PCR; TCRdb keeps in-frame clones, though not all of them. The data show hundreds of thousands of clones, 87% seen once. This chain connects TRBV5-8 to TRBJ1-6, with D tentatively TRBD1 (6 bases). The specimen was peripheral blood. The source is a woman in her thirties or forties who had recovered from COVID-19. CDR3 region: CASSLGQVADSPLHF. The CDR3 DNA is TGTGCCAGCAGCTTGGGACAGGTTGCTGATTCACCCCTCCACTTT.